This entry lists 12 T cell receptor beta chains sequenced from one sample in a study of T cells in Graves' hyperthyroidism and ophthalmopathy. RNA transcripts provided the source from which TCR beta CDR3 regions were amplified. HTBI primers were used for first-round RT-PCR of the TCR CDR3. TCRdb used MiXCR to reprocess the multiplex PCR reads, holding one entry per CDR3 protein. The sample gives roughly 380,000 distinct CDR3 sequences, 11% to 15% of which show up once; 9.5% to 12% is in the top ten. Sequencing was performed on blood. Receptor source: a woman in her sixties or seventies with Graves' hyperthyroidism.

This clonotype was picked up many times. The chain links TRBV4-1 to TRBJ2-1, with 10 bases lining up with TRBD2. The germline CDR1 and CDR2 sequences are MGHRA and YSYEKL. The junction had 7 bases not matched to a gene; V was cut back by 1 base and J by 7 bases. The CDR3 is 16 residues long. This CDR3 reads CASSQALAGVGNEQFF. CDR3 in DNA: TGCGCCAGCAGCCAAGCGCTAGCGGGAGTCGGTAATGAGCAGTTCTTC.

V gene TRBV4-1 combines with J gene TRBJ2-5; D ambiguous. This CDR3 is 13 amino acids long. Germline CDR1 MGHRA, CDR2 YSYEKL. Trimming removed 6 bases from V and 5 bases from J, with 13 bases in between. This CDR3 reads CASSRVQLETQYF. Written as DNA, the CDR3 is TGCGCCAGCAGTCGCGTCCAGCTGGAGACCCAGTACTTC.

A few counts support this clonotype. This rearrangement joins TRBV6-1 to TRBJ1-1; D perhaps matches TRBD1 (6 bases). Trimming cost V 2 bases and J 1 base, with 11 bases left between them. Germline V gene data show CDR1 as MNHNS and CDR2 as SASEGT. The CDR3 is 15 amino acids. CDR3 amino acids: CASSEYDRRNTEAFF. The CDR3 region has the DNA TGTGCCAGCAGTGAATATGACAGGAGGAACACTGAAGCTTTCTTT.

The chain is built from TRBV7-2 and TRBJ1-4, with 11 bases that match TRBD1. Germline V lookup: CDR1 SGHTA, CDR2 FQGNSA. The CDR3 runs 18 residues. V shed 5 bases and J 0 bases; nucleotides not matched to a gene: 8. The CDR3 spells CASSPGTGGITTNEKLFF. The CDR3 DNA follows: TGTGCCAGCAGCCCCGGGACAGGGGGTATTACAACTAATGAAAAACTGTTTTTT.

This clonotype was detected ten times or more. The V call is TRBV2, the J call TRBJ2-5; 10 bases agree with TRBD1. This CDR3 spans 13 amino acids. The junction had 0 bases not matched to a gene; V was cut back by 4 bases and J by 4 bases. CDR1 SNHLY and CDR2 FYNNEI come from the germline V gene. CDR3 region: CASSGTGGETQYF. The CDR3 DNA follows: TGTGCCAGCAGTGGGACAGGGGGAGAGACCCAGTACTTC.

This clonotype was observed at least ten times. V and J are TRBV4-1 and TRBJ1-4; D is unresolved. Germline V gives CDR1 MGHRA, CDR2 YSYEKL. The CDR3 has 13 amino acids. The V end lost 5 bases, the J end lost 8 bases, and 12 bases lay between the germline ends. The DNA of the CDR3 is TGCGCCAGCAGCGCCCTCCTGGACGAAAAACTGTTTTTT. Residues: CASSALLDEKLFF.

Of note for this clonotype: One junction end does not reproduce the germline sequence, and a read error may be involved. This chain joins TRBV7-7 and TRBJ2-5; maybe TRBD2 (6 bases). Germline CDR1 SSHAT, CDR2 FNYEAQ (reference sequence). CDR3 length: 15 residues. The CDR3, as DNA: TGTGCTAGCAGCTTAAAAATCGGAGGGGAAGAGACCCAGTACTTC. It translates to CASSLKIGGEETQYF.

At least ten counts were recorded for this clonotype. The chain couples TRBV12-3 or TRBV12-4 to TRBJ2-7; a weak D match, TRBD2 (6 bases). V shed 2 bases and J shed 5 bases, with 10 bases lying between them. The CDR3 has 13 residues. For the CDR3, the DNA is TGTGCCAGCAGTTTATCGGGGGTTGACGAGCAGTACTTC. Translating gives CASSLSGVDEQYF.

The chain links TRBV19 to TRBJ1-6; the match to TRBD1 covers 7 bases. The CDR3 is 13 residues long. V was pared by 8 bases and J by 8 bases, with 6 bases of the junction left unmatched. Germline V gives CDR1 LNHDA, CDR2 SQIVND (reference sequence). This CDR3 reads CASQRTGDSPLHF. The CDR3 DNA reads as TGTGCCAGTCAGCGGACAGGAGATTCACCCCTCCACTTT.

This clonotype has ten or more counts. This CDR3 reads CATSDPGLAGGDEQFF. The CDR3 DNA is TGTGCCACCAGTGATCCGGGACTAGCGGGGGGGGATGAGCAGTTCTTC. This chain joins TRBV24-1 and TRBJ2-1, with 16 bases aligning to TRBD2. V shed 3 bases, J shed 8 bases, and the junction held 3 bases outside the gene matches. The CDR3 consists of 16 residues. Per the germline V gene, CDR1 is KGHDR and CDR2 is SFDVKD.

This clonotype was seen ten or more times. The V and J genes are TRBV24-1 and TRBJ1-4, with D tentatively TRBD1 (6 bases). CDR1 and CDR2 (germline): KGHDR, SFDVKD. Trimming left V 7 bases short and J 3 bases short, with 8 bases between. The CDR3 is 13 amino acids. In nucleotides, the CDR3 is TGTGCCACCAGCAGGGGTGCTAATGAAAAACTGTTTTTT. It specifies CATSRGANEKLFF.

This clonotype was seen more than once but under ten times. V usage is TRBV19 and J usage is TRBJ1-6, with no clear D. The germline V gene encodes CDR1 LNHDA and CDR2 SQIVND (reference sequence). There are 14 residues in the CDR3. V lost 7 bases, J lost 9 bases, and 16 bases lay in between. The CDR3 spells CASTFNVVGSPLHF. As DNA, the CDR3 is TGTGCCAGTACCTTCAACGTCGTAGGTTCACCCCTCCACTTT.